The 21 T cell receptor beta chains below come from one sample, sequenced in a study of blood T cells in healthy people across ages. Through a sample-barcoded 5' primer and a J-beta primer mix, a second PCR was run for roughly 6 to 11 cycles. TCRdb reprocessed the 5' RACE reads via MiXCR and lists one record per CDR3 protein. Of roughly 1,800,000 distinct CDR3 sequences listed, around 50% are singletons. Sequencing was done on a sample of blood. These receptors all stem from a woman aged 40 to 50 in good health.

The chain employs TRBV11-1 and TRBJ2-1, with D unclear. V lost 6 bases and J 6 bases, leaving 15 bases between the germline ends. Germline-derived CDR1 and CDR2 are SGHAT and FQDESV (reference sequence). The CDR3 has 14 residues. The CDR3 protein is CASRNGDLSNEQFF. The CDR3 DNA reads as TGTGCCAGCAGGAACGGAGATCTCTCCAATGAGCAGTTCTTC.

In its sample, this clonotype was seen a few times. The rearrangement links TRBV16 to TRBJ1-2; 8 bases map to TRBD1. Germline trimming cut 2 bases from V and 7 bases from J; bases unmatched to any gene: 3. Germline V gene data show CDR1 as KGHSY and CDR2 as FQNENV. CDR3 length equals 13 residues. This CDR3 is CASSQQGAVGYTF. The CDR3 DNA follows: TGTGCCAGCAGCCAACAGGGGGCGGTTGGCTACACCTTC.

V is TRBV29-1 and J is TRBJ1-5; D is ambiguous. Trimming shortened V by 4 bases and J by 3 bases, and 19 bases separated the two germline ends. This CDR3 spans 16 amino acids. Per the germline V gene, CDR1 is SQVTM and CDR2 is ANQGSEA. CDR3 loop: CSVVLPGWTNNQPQHF. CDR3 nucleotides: TGCAGCGTTGTCCTTCCGGGGTGGACTAACAATCAGCCCCAGCATTTT.

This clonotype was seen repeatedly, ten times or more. CDR3 DNA sequence: TGTGCCAGCAGCATAAACGAGGAGGCCCAGTACTTC. Amino acid sequence: CASSINEEAQYF. V usage is TRBV21-1 and J usage is TRBJ2-5. TRBV21-1 is classified as a pseudogene. The CDR3 has 12 amino acids.

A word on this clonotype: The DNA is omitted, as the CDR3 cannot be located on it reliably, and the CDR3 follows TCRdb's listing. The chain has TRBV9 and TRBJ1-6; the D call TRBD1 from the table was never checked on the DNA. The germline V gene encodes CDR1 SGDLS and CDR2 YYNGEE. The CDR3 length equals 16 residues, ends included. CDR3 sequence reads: CASSVGTGTIDSPPHF.

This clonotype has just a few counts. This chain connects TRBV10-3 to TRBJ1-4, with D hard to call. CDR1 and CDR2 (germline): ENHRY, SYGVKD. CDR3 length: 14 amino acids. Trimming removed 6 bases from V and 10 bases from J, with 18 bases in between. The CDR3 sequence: CAISDDHWPAKLFF. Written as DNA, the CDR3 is TGTGCCATCAGCGACGATCATTGGCCCGCAAAACTGTTTTTT.

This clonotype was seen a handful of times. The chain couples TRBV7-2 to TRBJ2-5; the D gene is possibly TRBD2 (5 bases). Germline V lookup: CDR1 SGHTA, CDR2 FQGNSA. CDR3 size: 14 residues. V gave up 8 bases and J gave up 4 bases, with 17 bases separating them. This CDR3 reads CASSPRPGLETQYF. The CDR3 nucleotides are TGTGCCAGCTCCCCCCGTCCTGGACTAGAGACCCAGTACTTC.

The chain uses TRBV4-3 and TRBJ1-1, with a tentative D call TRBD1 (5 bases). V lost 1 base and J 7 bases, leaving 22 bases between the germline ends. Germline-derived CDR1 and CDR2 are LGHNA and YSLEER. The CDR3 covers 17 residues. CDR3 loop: CASSQAPLPVGGIEAFF. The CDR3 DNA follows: TGCGCCAGCAGCCAAGCCCCGCTGCCGGTGGGGGGAATTGAAGCTTTCTTT.

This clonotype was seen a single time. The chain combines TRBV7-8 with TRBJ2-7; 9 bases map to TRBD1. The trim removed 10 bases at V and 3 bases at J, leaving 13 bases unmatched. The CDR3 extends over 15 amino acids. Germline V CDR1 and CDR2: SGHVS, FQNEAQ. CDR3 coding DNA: TGTGCCAACTACCGACAAGGACAGGGGTACTACGAGCAGTACTTC. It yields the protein CANYRQGQGYYEQYF.

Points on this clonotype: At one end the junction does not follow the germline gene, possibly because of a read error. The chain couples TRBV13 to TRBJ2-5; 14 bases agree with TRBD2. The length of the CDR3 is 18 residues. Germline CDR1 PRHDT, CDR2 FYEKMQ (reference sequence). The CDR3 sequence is CASSLGLAGGMYQETQYF. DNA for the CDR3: TGTGCCAGCAGCCTAGGACTAGCGGGGGGCATGTACCAAGAGACCCAGTACTTC.

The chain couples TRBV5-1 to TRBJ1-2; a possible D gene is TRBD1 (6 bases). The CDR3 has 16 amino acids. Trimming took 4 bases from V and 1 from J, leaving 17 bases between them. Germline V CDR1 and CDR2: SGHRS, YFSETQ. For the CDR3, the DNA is TGCGCCAGCAGCGAGGGCGGGACAACCAATAACTATGGCTACACCTTC. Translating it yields CASSEGGTTNNYGYTF.

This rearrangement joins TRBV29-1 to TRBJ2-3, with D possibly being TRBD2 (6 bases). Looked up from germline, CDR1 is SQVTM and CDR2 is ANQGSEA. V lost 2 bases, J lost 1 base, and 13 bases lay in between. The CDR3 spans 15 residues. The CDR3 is CSVEKGWGGTDTQYF. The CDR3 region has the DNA TGCAGCGTTGAAAAGGGATGGGGGGGCACAGATACGCAGTATTTT.

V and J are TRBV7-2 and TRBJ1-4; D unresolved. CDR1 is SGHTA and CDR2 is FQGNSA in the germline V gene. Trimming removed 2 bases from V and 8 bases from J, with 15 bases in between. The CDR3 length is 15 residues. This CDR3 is CASSLLGRVGEKLFF. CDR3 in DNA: TGTGCCAGCAGCTTATTGGGTAGGGTAGGAGAAAAACTGTTTTTT.

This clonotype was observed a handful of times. Written as DNA, the CDR3 is TGCAGCGGCAAGATGAACACTGAAGCTTTCTTT. Its translation: CSGKMNTEAFF. V is TRBV29-1 and J is TRBJ1-1; no reliable D call. V lost 7 bases and J lost 0, with 6 bases in between. Looked up from germline, CDR1 is SQVTM and CDR2 is ANQGSEA. The CDR3 totals 11 residues.

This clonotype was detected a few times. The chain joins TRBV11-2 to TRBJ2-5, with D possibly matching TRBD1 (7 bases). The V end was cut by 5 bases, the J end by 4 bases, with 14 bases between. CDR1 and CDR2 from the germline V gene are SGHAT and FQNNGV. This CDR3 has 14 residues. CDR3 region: CASSTTRGVETQYF. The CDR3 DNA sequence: TGTGCCAGCAGCACGACCAGGGGGGTAGAGACCCAGTACTTC.

CDR3 amino acids: CASSQDRWAFEQYF. In DNA, the CDR3 is TGTGCCAGCAGCCAAGATAGATGGGCGTTCGAGCAGTACTTC. The J gene is TRBJ2-7, the V gene TRBV4-2; D is undetermined. This CDR3 comprises 14 residues. Trimming cost V 0 bases and J 6 bases, with 12 bases left between them. CDR1 is LGHNA and CDR2 is YNFKEQ in the germline V gene.

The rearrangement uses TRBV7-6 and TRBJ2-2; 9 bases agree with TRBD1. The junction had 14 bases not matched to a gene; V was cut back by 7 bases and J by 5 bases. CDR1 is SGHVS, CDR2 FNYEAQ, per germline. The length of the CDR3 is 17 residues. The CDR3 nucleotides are TGTGCCAGCACCCTTGGCCCGGGACAGGGCTTAACCGGGGAGCTGTTTTTT. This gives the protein CASTLGPGQGLTGELFF.

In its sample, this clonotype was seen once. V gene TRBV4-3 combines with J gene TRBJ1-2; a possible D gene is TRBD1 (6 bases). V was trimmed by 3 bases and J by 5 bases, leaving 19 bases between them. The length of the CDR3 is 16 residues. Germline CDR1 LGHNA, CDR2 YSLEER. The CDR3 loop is CASSHAGTTKAYGYTF. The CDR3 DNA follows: TGCGCCAGCAGCCATGCCGGGACAACTAAAGCATATGGCTACACCTTC.

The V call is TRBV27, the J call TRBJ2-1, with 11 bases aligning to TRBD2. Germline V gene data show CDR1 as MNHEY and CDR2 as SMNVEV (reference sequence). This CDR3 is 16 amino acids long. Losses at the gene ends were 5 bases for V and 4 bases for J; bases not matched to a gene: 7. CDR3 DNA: TGTGCCAGCAGTATCCTGACTAGCGGGGTATACAATGAGCAGTTCTTC. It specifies CASSILTSGVYNEQFF.

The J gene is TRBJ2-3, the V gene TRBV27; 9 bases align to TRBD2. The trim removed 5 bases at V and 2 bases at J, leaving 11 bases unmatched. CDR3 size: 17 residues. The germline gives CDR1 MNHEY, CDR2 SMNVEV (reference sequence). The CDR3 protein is CASSNPGTSKPTDTQYF. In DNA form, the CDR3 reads TGTGCCAGCAGTAACCCCGGGACTAGCAAACCCACAGATACGCAGTATTTT.

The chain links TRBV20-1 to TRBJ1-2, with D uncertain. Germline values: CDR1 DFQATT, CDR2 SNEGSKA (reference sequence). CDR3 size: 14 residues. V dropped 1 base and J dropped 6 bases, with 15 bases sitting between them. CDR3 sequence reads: CSARVGYSLHGYTF. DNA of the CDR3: TGCAGTGCTAGAGTGGGGTATTCATTGCATGGCTACACCTTC.